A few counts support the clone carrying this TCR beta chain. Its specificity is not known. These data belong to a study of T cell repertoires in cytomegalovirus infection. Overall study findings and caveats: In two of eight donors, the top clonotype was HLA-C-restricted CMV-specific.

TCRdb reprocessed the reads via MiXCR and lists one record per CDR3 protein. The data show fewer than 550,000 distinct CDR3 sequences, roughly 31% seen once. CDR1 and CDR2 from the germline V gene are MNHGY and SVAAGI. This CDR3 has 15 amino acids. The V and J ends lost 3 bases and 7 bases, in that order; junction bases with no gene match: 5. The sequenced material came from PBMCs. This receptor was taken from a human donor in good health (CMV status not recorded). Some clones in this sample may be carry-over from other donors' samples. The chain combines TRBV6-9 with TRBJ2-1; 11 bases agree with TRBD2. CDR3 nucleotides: TGTGCCAGCAGTTACCTAGCGGGGGGTCGGAATGAGCAGTTCTTC. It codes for CASSYLAGGRNEQFF.